The clone carrying this T cell receptor beta chain has ten or more counts. By flow cytometry, patients selected for sequencing had shown an expansion of CD8+CD57+ cells. It was genomic DNA that served as the template for profiling TCR beta VDJ and CDR3. TCRdb used MiXCR to reprocess the reads, holding one entry per CDR3 protein. The sample has about 160,000 distinct CDR3 sequences, around 52% seen once. This sample stems from a study of CD8+CD57+ T cells in acquired aplastic anemia. Germline CDR1 SGHRS, CDR2 YFSETQ. The ends were cut back, 1 base at V and 8 bases at J, with 18 bases in the middle. The CDR3 runs to 15 residues.

The chain recombines TRBV5-1 with TRBJ1-2, with D possibly being TRBD1 (5 bases). Sequenced input: sorted CD4+, CD8+, or CD8+CD57+ T cells (not recorded which) from PBMCs. The source is a human donor with aplastic anemia. CDR3 nucleotides: TGCGCCAGCAGCTTGTTGGCCAGGGTGTTTGGCGGCTACACCTTC. Translation: CASSLLARVFGGYTF.